What follows describes a single T cell receptor (beta chain). As yet, its antigen is unknown. Other DNA sequences within the sample encode an identical CDR3. The data originate from a study of cytomegalovirus exposure and HLA in healthy donors. Study-level findings and limits: The study recorded over 150 TCR beta chains that were cytomegalovirus-associated. Within an earlier analysis, most TCR beta V segments proved productive either about 87% or about 30% of the time.

Use of 60 Vbeta and 13 Jbeta primers characterized the PCR. Profiled with immunoSEQ multiplex PCR; TCRdb holds only in-frame clones, not every one. This sample has over 150,000 clones, with about four fifths found just once. The TCR sequence derives from a woman aged 50 to 65 in good health and CMV-seropositive. The specimen was PBMCs.

CDR3 region: CASSPGQGPYEQYF. The CDR3 DNA is TGTGCCAGCAGCCCTGGACAGGGCCCCTACGAGCAGTACTTC. This chain connects TRBV28 to TRBJ2-7, with TRBD1 identical over 8 bases. This CDR3 spans 14 amino acids. Germline assignment: CDR1 MDHEN and CDR2 SYDVKM. With 6 bases clipped from V and 2 bases from J, the junction kept 6 bases outside the gene matches.